This T cell receptor (beta chain) was recorded in a study of blood T cell repertoires in COVID-19. Study-wide background: T cells, B-cell-depleted T cells, or PBMCs supplied cDNA or gDNA.

Source study methods: Amplification of reference gene primers provided the estimated nucleated cell counts. The table came from immunoSEQ multiplex PCR; TCRdb's copy has only in-frame clones and leaves some out. D and trimming were read from the DNA, whereas the V and J calls and clone size are those reported in that table. Found here are about 410,000 clones, around 91% of them singletons; the top ten hold more than 0.55%. This clonotype was sampled from a man between 18 and 35 years old who had recovered from COVID-19. The sample consisted of PBMCs or T cells enriched from blood (not recorded which).

CDR3 in amino acids: CAWSTVNYEQYF. The CDR3 region has the DNA TGTGCCTGGAGCACAGTGAACTACGAGCAGTACTTC. This sequence joins TRBV30 and TRBJ2-7; no clear D gene. The CDR3 loop spans 12 amino acids. Germline CDR1 and CDR2: GTSNPN and SVGIG (reference sequence). Trimming shortened V by 3 bases and J by 3 bases, and 9 bases separated the two germline ends.